This T cell receptor (beta chain) was sequenced for a study of human T cells and chemical hapten exposure. Study information: Patients were given diphenylcyclopropenone on the scalp weekly across the roughly 25-week study. Variation in per-sample TCR yields came mainly from small pooled library volume differences.

Trimming left V 2 bases short and J 7 bases short, with 14 bases between. There are 14 residues in the CDR3. Germline assignment: CDR1 MNHEY and CDR2 SMNVEV (reference sequence). Via MiXCR, TCRdb re-called the RACE reads, giving one row per CDR3 protein. The data contain about 68,000 distinct CDR3 sequences, roughly 9.7% of them singletons. Time point defined: pre-sensitization, week 0. The treatment was: therapeutic diphenylcyclopropenone sensitization with weekly scalp DPC. Unfractionated whole blood served as the source for total RNA extraction. The rearrangement links TRBV27 to TRBJ1-1; D remains unclear. The clonotype comes from a woman aged 45-60 years with alopecia areata. Some clones in this sample may be carry-over from other donors' samples. Sequencing used whole blood, obtained in connection with sensitization to the hapten diphenylcyclopropenone (DPC). CDR3 sequence reads: CASSLMKSRDEAFF. The CDR3 DNA reads as TGTGCCAGCAGTTTAATGAAATCACGAGATGAAGCTTTCTTT.